This T cell receptor beta chain comes out of a study of beta chain features in type 1 diabetes listed by TCRdb under 2018. As for the study more broadly: Mean age, gender distribution, total cell number and subset yield did not differ between patients and healthy donors. A total of around 110,000,000 sorted cells were examined across all samples, and RNA yield correlated strongly with the number of cells per subset. In the study, TCRB repertoires of sorted circulating CD4+ T cell subsets from recently diagnosed type 1 diabetes patients were compared with those of matched healthy donors. Regulatory and stem cell-like memory subsets were isolated from only 8 patients and roughly eight healthy donors, whereas naive and central memory subsets came from all 28 donors. Beyond this particular receptor, the publication reports: Shorter templates might be favored by PCR, yet because patient and control samples were amplified and corrected together, any such skew would affect both groups equally. Because cDNA rather than genomic DNA was sequenced, highly expressing activated cells could have been over-represented, although no difference in activation and CD3 levels was found between groups. Because the HLA sub-analyses included only small numbers of individuals, any influence of HLA type on TCRB rearrangement was left unresolved. In all four CD4+ subsets, TCRB CDR3 length was moderately but significantly shorter in type 1 diabetes patients. Fewer insertions and more nucleotide deletions at VDJ recombination sites were observed in patients with type 1 diabetes, implying thymic rearrangement abnormalities. Naive, central memory and regulatory TCRB repertoires appeared more similar among patients than among healthy donors.

The table lists this clone with a few counts. Its antigen is still unknown. It has no much larger one-base neighbor in the sample; base qualities were not kept. All of the isolated RNA was reverse transcribed with the High Capacity cDNA Reverse Transcription Kit, so expressed TCRB transcripts were sequenced. Deep immunoSEQ sequencing was applied to naive, central memory and regulatory T cell samples, giving an average of about 3.57 million total reads per sample. Sorted cells were lysed in RLT buffer and RNA was extracted with DNase-treated RNeasy Micro or Mini kits, depending on cell number. To prevent cross-contamination, every cell subset was processed on its own, while patient and healthy donor samples were processed together. The immunoSEQ multiplex PCR was used to amplify TCRB sequences from cDNA, yielding 87-bp fragments that span the CDR3 region. The amplicons were sequenced using the Illumina HiSeq platform. As for the authors' bioinformatics: PCR bias was computationally corrected using synthetic template baselines, reads within Hamming distance 2 were collapsed, and singletons that could not be merged were discarded. Reads were aligned to IMGT to assign V, D and J genes, CDR3 length, and insertions or deletions at six rearrangement sites. Within each subset, clonotype counts were normalized to sorted cell number, and only after that were true diversity and Gini coefficients computed with the tcR R package. Repertoire sharing was quantified using the overlap coefficient calculated on TCRB nucleotide sequences. Out-of-frame TCRB sequences from naive cells were analyzed as a proxy for the pre-selection repertoire. Imported from immuneACCESS, the table was reduced by TCRdb to in-frame sequences with V and J called. These copies leave out some clones; in studies compared against another copy, an unresolved V gene accounts for under half, and the cause of the remainder is not known. V, J and clone size were drawn from that table, and D and trimming were deduced from the DNA. For this sample there are 250,000 or so clones; around 20% appear just once. The ten largest clones capture more than 0.025% of the sample.

A single peripheral blood draw of around 120 mL on average was collected from each donor into heparinised tubes. Naive, central memory, regulatory and stem cell-like memory CD4+ T cells were sorted on a BD FACSAria II using a panel including CD45RO, CCR7, CD25, CD127, CD95 and CD27. A purity above 95% was achieved for all sorted populations. PBMCs were isolated right away by Lymphoprep density gradient centrifugation and were stained directly, without culture. To minimize batch effects, samples were stained and sorted in pairs, one healthy donor with one patient per experiment. The CDR3 has 14 amino acids, counting the end cysteine and phenylalanine. Only the CDR3 DNA stays, 42 bases, in frame from base 1. CDR1 and CDR2 were assigned from the germline V gene as SQVTM and ANQGSEA. V loses 0 bases of germline sequence and J loses 2 bases, and the interval between the two ends is 10 bases.

Sequences were obtained from naive CD4+ T cells from blood. The cell subset or site label, read with the paper, signifies: true naive CD4+ T cells. This TCR derives from a middle-aged woman with type 1 diabetes. Recombination joined TRBV29-1 with TRBJ2-5; 7 matching bases give a weak D call of TRBD1. The nucleotide sequence reads as follows: TGCAGCGTTGAAGATCAGGGGGGTCAAGAGACCCAGTACTTC. It specifies CSVEDQGGQETQYF.